This entry concerns a single TCR beta chain. The data were taken from a study of blood T cell repertoires in COVID-19. Study in general: Sites across the United States, Italy and Spain contributed samples from acute and convalescent COVID-19. Nucleic acid was either cDNA or gDNA, and it came from T cells, B-cell-depleted T cells, or PBMCs.

Original analysis: Amplification of reference gene primers provided the estimated nucleated cell counts. TCRdb keeps only in-frame clones here, not all; method: immunoSEQ multiplex PCR. V, J and clone size derive from that table, while D and trimming were established from the DNA sequence. The data show fewer than 250,000 clones, 88% seen once. The ends lost 6 bases at V and 2 bases at J; junction bases unmatched: 7. CDR3 size: 15 residues. CDR1 and CDR2 from the germline V gene are KGHSH and LQKENI. The sample comprised peripheral blood. The clonotype originates from a man in his forties with acute or convalescent COVID-19. This rearrangement joins TRBV18 to TRBJ2-5, with 9 bases lining up with TRBD2. Here the CDR3 reads CASSKLAGHQETQYF. The CDR3, as DNA: TGTGCCAGCTCGAAGCTAGCGGGACATCAAGAGACCCAGTACTTC.